The sequence of this TCR beta chain was determined in a study of blood T cell repertoires in COVID-19. Study-wide context: COVID-19 samples from acute and convalescent phases originated in the United States, Italy and Spain.

Data came from immunoSEQ multiplex PCR; TCRdb stores just in-frame clones and leaves some out. The repertoire holds 350,000 to 500,000 clones, with roughly 90% as singletons. CDR3 length: 15 residues. Germline CDR1 is SGHVS and CDR2 is FQNEAQ. The V segment lost 1 base and the J segment 4 bases; nucleotides outside the gene matches: 2. The rearrangement joins TRBV7-8 to TRBJ1-4; 8 nucleotides align to TRBD1. Specimen: peripheral blood. This receptor was identified in a man between 18 and 29 years old with COVID-19, enrolled during active disease. The CDR3: CASSLGDRYNEKLFF. In DNA, the CDR3 is TGTGCCAGCAGCTTAGGGGACAGGTATAATGAAAAACTGTTTTTT.